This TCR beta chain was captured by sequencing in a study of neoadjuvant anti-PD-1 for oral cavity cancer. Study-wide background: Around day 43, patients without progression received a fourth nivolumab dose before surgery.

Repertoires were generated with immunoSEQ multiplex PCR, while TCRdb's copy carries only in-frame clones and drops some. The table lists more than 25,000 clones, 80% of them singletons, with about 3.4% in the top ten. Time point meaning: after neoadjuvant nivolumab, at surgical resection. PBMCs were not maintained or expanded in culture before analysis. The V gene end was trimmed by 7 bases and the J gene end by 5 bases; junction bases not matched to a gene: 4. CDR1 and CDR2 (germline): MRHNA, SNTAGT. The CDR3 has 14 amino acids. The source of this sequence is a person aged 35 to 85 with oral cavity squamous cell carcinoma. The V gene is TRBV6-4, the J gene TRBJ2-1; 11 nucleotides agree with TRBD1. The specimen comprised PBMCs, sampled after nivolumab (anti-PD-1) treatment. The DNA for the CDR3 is TGTGCCAGCACGGACAGGGGGCTAGACAATGAGCAGTTCTTC. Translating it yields CASTDRGLDNEQFF.